Listed here is a single T cell receptor beta chain. These data come from a study of blood T cell repertoires in COVID-19. Overall study: Nucleic acid was either cDNA or gDNA, and it came from T cells, B-cell-depleted T cells, or PBMCs.

Participants came from about two dozen US areas, aged roughly 18 to 95 years. Cohort 3 donors were reported recovered after two negative PCRs, clearance, or symptom resolution. Here immunoSEQ multiplex PCR was the method, and the copy in TCRdb shows in-frame clones only, minus some. The sample shows under 300,000 clones, 80% to 90% of them seen only once. The germline V gene encodes CDR1 MNHEY and CDR2 SMNVEV (reference sequence). The CDR3 is made up of 13 amino acids. Trimming took off 8 bases at V and 0 bases at J, with 10 bases between the two ends. This chain connects TRBV27 to TRBJ1-1; D uncertain. The sequence was obtained from a man aged 40-55 years who had recovered from COVID-19. Source material: PBMCs or T cells enriched from blood (not recorded which). In DNA form, the CDR3 reads TGTGCCAGCTCCTATACAGTGAACACTGAAGCTTTCTTT. Protein: CASSYTVNTEAFF.